The 3 T cell receptor beta chains below come from one sample, sequenced in a study of human T cells and chemical hapten exposure. One entry per CDR3 protein results from TCRdb running MiXCR on the RACE reads. The repertoire holds more than 150,000 distinct CDR3 sequences, with about 31% as singletons. Time point in this sample: pre-sensitization, week 0. As for treatment: therapeutic diphenylcyclopropenone sensitization with weekly scalp DPC. The input for sequencing was whole blood, taken in connection with sensitization to the hapten diphenylcyclopropenone (DPC). The receptors shown here come from a woman under 40 with alopecia areata. Some clones in this sample may be carry-over from other donors' samples.

This clonotype has more than one count but fewer than ten. This chain uses TRBV15 with TRBJ2-2, with 12 bases matching TRBD2. The V gene's germline CDR1 is LNHNV and CDR2 YYDKDF (reference sequence). The CDR3 is 17 amino acids. The J segment lost 4 bases and the V segment lost 3 bases, leaving 6 bases of the junction unmatched. CDR3 protein: CATSRAGLAGFTGELFF. Written as DNA, the CDR3 is TGTGCCACCAGCAGGGCGGGACTAGCGGGTTTCACCGGGGAGCTGTTTTTT.

The chain couples TRBV28 to TRBJ1-2, with TRBD1 matching 7 bases. This CDR3 spans 13 amino acids. The V and J ends lost 8 bases and 8 bases, in that order; junction bases with no gene match: 11. CDR1 is MDHEN, CDR2 SYDVKM, per germline. The DNA of the CDR3 is TGTGCCAGCTGTCGGGCAGGGGGTAACGGCTACACCTTC. It codes for CASCRAGGNGYTF.

The chain employs TRBV6-2 or TRBV6-3 and TRBJ2-1, with TRBD1 identical over 10 bases. J lost 6 bases, V lost 6 bases, and 5 bases had no gene match. Germline lookup yields CDR1 MNHEY and CDR2 SVGEGT. The CDR3 loop spans 14 amino acids. The CDR3 DNA reads TGTGCCAGCAGGACAGGGGGCACGGGCAATGAGCAGTTCTTC. This gives the protein CASRTGGTGNEQFF.